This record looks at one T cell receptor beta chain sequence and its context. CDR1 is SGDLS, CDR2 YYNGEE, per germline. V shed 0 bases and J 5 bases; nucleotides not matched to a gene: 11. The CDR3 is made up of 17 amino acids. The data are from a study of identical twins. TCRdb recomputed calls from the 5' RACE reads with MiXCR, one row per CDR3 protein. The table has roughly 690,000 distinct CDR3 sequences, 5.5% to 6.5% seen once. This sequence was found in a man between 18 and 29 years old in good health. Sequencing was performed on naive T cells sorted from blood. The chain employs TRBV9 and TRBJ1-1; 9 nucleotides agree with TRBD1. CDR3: CASSVDGDRGSRTEAFF. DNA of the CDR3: TGTGCCAGCAGCGTAGATGGAGACAGGGGGTCAAGAACTGAAGCTTTCTTT. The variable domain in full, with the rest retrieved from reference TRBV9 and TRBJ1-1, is DSGVTQTPKHLITATGQRVTLRCSPRSGDLSVYWYQQSLDQGLQFLIQYYNGEERAKGNILERFSAQQFPDLHSELNLSSLELGDSALYFCASSVDGDRGSRTEAFFGQGTRLTVV.